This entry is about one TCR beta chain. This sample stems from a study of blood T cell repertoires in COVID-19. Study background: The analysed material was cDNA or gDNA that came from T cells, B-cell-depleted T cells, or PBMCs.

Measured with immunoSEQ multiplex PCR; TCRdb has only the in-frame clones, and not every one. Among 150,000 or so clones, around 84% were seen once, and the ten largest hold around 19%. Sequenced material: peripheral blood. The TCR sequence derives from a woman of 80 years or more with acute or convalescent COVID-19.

CDR3 amino acids: CASSPFAGTTEAFF. Here the CDR3 DNA reads TGTGCCAGCAGCCCATTTGCCGGGACAACTGAAGCTTTCTTT. The chain employs TRBV7-9 and TRBJ1-1, with D perhaps matching TRBD1 (6 bases). The germline V gene has CDR1 SEHNR and CDR2 FQNEAQ (reference sequence). CDR3 length: 14 amino acids. Trimming removed 5 bases from V and 5 bases from J, with 15 bases in between.